Below, 5 T cell receptor beta chains from the same sample are listed, as sequenced in a study of cytomegalovirus exposure and HLA in healthy donors. Use of 60 Vbeta and 13 Jbeta primers characterized the PCR. This table comes from immunoSEQ multiplex PCR, and its TCRdb copy is limited to in-frame clones, with some not included. The sample contains roughly 150,000 clones, about 75% of which appear only once. The sample taken for sequencing was PBMCs. Receptors were obtained from a male donor in good health and CMV-seronegative.

V usage is TRBV5-4 and J usage is TRBJ2-7, with 8 bases aligning to TRBD1. V shed 0 bases and J 0 bases; nucleotides not matched to a gene: 2. The length of the CDR3 is 15 residues. The V gene's germline CDR1 is SGHNT and CDR2 YYREEE (reference sequence). CDR3 bases: TGTGCCAGCAGCTTGGGACAGGGGATCTCCTACGAGCAGTACTTC. The encoded protein is CASSLGQGISYEQYF.

The rearrangement uses TRBV21-1 and TRBJ2-5; TRBD2, the table's D call, was not compared with the DNA. TRBV21-1 represents a pseudogene. This CDR3 is built from 15 residues. The CDR3 loop reads CASSKVGGEQETQYF. The CDR3 DNA follows: TGTGCCAGCAGCAAAGTTGGCGGGGAGCAAGAGACCCAGTACTTC.

J is TRBJ2-2 and V is TRBV10-3; TRBD1 matches at 8 bases. In germline, CDR1 is ENHRY, CDR2 SYGVKD. Trimming at V came to 3 bases and at J to 7 bases, leaving 10 bases not matched to a gene. The CDR3 covers 16 residues. CDR3 sequence reads: CAISESGRGRGGELFF. The CDR3 coding sequence is TGTGCCATCAGTGAATCGGGCAGGGGGCGCGGCGGGGAGCTGTTTTTT.

The CDR3 spells CAWTSVYNEQFF. The DNA for the CDR3 is TGTGCCTGGACTAGCGTCTACAATGAGCAGTTCTTC. This chain connects TRBV30 to TRBJ2-1; the D gene is possibly TRBD2 (6 bases). Germline V gene sequence: CDR1 GTSNPN, CDR2 SVGIG (reference sequence). The CDR3 sequence is 12 residues long. V was pared by 4 bases and J by 3 bases, with 7 bases between.

The chain joins TRBV5-1 to TRBJ2-7; TRBD1 matches 8 bases. Germline lookup yields CDR1 SGHRS and CDR2 YFSETQ. V trimming: 4 bases; J trimming: 0 bases; junction bases outside the gene matches: 6. The CDR3 runs to 15 residues. CDR3 region: CASSATGVSSYEQYF. CDR3 DNA: TGCGCCAGCAGCGCGACAGGGGTTAGCTCCTACGAGCAGTACTTC.